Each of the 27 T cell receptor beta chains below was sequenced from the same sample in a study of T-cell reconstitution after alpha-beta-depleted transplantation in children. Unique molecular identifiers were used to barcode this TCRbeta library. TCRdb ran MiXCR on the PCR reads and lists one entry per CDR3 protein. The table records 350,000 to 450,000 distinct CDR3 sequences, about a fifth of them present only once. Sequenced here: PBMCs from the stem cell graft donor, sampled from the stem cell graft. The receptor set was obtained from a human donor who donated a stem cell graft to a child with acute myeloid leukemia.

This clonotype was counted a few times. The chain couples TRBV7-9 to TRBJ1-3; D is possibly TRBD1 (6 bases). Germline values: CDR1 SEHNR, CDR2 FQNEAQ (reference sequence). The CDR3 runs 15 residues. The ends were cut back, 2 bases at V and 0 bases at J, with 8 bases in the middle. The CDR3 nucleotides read TGTGCCAGCAGCTTACAGGGGAGCTCTGGAAACACCATATATTTT. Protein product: CASSLQGSSGNTIYF.

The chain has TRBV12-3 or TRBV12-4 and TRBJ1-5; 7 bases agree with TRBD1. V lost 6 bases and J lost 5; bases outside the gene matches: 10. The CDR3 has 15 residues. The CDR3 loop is CASSPDRVGYQPQHF. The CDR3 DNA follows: TGTGCCAGCAGCCCCGACAGGGTTGGATATCAGCCCCAGCATTTT.

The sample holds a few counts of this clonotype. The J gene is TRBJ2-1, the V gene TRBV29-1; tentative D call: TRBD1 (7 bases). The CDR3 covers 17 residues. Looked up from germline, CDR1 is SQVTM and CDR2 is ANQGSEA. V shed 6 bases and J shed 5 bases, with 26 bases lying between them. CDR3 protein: CSVYSLRWGDSHNEQFF. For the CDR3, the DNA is TGCAGCGTATACTCCCTCCGCTGGGGGGACAGTCACAATGAGCAGTTCTTC.

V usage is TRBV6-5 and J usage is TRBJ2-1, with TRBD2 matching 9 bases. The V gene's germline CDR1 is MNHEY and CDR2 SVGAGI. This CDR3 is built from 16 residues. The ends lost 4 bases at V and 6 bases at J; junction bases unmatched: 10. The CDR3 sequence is CASSSPGGRAGNEQFF. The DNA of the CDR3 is TGTGCCAGCAGTTCCCCAGGCGGGAGGGCTGGCAATGAGCAGTTCTTC.

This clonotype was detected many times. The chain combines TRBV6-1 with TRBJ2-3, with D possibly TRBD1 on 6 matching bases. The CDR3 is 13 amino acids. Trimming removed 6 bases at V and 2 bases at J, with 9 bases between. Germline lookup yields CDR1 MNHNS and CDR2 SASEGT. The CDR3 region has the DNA TGTGCCAGCAGCAGGGACATCACAGATACGCAGTATTTT. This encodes CASSRDITDTQYF.

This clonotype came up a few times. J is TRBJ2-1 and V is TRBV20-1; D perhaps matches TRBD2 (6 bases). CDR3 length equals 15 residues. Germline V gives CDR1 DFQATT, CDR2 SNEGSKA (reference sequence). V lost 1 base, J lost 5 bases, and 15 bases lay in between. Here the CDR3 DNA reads TGCAGTGCTAGAGGTTTCTCCGGACTACACAATGAGCAGTTCTTC. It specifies CSARGFSGLHNEQFF.

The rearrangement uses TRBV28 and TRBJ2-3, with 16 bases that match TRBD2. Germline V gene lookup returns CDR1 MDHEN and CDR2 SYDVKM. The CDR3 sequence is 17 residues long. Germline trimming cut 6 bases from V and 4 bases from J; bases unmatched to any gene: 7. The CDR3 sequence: CASSSGTSGRVADTQYF. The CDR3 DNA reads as TGTGCCAGCAGCTCCGGGACTAGCGGGAGGGTAGCAGATACGCAGTATTTT.

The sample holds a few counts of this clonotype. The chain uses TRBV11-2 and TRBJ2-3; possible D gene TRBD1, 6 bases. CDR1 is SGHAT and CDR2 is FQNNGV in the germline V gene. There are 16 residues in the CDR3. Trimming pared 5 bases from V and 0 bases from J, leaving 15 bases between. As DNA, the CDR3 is TGTGCCAGCAGCACCCGGGACAACGCTAGCACAGATACGCAGTATTTT. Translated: CASSTRDNASTDTQYF.

The CDR3 sequence is CASSGGKYSPLHF. For the CDR3, the DNA is TGTGCCAGTAGTGGGGGGAAATATTCACCCCTCCACTTT. The rearrangement joins TRBV19 to TRBJ1-6; D may be TRBD1 (5 bases). V lost 5 bases and J 8 bases, leaving 10 bases between the germline ends. The CDR3 length is 13 residues. The germline V gene encodes CDR1 LNHDA and CDR2 SQIVND (reference sequence).

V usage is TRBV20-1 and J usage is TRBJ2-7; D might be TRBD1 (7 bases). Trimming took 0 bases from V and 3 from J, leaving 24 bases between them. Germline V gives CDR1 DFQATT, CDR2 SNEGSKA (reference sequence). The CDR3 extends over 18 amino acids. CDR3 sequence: CSARDPGQSGGVDYEQYF. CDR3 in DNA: TGCAGTGCTAGAGATCCGGGACAGAGCGGAGGGGTTGACTACGAGCAGTACTTC.

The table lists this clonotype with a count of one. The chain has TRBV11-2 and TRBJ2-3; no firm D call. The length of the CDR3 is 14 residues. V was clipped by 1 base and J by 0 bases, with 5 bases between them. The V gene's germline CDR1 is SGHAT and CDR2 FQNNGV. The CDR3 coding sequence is TGTGCCAGCAGCTTAGTCGTTAGCACAGATACGCAGTATTTT. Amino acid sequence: CASSLVVSTDTQYF.

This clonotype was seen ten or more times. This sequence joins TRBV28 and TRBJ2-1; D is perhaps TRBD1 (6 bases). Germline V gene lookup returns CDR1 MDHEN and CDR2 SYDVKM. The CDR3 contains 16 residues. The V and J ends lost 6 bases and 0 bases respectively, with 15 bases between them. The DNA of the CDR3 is TGTGCCAGCAGCCCGAGGACAGCCCGCTCCTACAATGAGCAGTTCTTC. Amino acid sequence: CASSPRTARSYNEQFF.

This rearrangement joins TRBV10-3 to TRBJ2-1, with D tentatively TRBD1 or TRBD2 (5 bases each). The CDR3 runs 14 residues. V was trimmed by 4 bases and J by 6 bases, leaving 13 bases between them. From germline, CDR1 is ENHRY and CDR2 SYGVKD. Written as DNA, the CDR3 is TGTGCCATCAGTGGCAGGGAGATCAGCAATGAGCAGTTCTTC. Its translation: CAISGREISNEQFF.

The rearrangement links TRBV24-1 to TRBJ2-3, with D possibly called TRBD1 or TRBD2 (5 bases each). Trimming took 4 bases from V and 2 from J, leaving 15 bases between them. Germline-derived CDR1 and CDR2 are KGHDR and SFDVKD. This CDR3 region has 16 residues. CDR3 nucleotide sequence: TGTGCCACCAGTGACCCGGGACGGCCTGACACAGATACGCAGTATTTT. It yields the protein CATSDPGRPDTDTQYF.

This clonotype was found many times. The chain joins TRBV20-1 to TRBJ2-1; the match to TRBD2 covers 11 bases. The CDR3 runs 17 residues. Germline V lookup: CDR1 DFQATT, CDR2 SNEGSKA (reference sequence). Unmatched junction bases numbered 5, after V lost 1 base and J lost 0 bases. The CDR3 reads CSARVAGGSSSYNEQFF. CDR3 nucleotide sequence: TGCAGTGCTAGAGTAGCGGGAGGGTCGAGCTCCTACAATGAGCAGTTCTTC.

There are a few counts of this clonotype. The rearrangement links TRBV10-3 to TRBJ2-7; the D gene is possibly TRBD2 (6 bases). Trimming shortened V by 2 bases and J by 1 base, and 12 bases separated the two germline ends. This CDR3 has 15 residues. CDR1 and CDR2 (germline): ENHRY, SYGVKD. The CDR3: CAISEGMAGSYEQYF. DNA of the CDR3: TGTGCCATCAGTGAGGGTATGGCGGGATCCTACGAGCAGTACTTC.

CDR3 amino acids: CSAVLLAGEVEQYF. The CDR3 bases are TGCAGTGCTGTCTTACTAGCGGGAGAGGTCGAGCAGTACTTC. The chain recombines TRBV20-1 with TRBJ2-7; TRBD2 matches 11 bases. This CDR3 has 14 residues. Germline V CDR1 and CDR2: DFQATT, SNEGSKA (reference sequence). Trimming took 5 bases from V and 6 from J; bases not matched to a gene: 9.

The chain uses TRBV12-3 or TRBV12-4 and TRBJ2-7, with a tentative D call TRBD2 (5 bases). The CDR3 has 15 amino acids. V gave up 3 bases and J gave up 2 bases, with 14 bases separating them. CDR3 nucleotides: TGTGCCAGCAGTTTCTCCAGCGGCTCCACCTACGAGCAGTACTTC. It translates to CASSFSSGSTYEQYF.

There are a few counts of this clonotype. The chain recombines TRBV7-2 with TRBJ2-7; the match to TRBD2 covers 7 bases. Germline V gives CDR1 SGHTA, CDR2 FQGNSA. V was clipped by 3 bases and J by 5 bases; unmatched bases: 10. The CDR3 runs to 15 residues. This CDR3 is CASSLASGTTHEQYF. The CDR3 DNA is TGTGCCAGCAGCTTGGCTTCCGGGACTACTCACGAGCAGTACTTC.

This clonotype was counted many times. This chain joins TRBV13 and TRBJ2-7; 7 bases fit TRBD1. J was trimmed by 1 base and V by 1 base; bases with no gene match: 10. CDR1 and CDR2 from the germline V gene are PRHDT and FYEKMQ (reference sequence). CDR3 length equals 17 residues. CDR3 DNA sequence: TGTGCCAGCAGCTTAGAGGCGGTAGGACAGGAGTCCTACGAGCAGTACTTC. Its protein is CASSLEAVGQESYEQYF.

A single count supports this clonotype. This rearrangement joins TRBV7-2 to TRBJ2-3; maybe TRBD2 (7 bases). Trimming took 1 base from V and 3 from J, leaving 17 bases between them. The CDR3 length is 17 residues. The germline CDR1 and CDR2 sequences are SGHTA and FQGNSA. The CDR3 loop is CASSLGGGRELTDTQYF. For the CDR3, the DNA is TGTGCCAGCAGCTTAGGTGGGGGGCGGGAGCTTACAGATACGCAGTATTTT.

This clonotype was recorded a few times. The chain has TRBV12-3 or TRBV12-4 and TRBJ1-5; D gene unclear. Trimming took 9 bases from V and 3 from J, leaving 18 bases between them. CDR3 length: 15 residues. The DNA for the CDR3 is TGTGCCAGTTCCGGTTCTGGCGGCTTCAATCAGCCCCAGCATTTT. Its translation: CASSGSGGFNQPQHF.

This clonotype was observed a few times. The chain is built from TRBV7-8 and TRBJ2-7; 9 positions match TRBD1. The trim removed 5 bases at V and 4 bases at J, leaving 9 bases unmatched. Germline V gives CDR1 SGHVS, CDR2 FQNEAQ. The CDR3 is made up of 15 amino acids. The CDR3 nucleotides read TGTGCCAGCAGCACCAGACAGGGGGAGCTTTACGAGCAGTACTTC. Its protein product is CASSTRQGELYEQYF.

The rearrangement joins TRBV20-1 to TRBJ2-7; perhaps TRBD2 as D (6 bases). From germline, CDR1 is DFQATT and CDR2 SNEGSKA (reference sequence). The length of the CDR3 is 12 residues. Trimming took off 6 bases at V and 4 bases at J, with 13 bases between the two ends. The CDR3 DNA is TGCAGTGCGCCGACTAGGAGTTACGAGCAGTACTTC. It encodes CSAPTRSYEQYF.

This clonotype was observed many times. The CDR3 loop is CASSLWVAGAYNEQFF. CDR3 coding DNA: TGTGCCAGCAGTTTATGGGTAGCGGGGGCCTACAATGAGCAGTTCTTC. The chain joins TRBV12-3 or TRBV12-4 to TRBJ2-1; 9 positions match TRBD2. The V segment lost 2 bases and the J segment 2 bases; nucleotides outside the gene matches: 4. This CDR3 is built from 16 residues.

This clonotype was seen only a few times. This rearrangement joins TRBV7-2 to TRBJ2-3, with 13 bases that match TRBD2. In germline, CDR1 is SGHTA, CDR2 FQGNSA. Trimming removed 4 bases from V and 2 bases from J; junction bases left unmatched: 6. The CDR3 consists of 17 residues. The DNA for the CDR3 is TGTGCCAGCAGCTCCAGACTAGCGGGAGGTTCCACAGATACGCAGTATTTT. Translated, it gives CASSSRLAGGSTDTQYF.

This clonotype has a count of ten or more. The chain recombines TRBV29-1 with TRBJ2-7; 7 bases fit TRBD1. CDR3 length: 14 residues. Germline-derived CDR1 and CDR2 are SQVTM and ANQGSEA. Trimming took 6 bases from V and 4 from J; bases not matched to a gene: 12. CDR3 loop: CSVRLRDSGYEQYF. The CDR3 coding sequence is TGCAGCGTCCGCCTCCGGGACAGTGGATACGAGCAGTACTTC.